This paragraph covers one T cell receptor (beta chain) sequence. The method was immunoSEQ multiplex PCR; TCRdb's version includes in-frame clones alone and lacks a portion of them. The sample records under 80,000 clones, around 97% being singletons. The CDR3 has 15 residues. Germline V gene sequence: CDR1 SGHAT, CDR2 FQNNGV. V was trimmed by 3 bases and J by 4 bases, leaving 15 bases between them. The data were obtained in a study of technical replicates of blood from several donors. The sequenced sample consisted of T cells isolated from PBMCs. The TCR comes from a human donor in good health. The chain combines TRBV11-2 with TRBJ1-2; tentative D call: TRBD1 (5 bases). In DNA, the CDR3 is TGTGCCAGCAGCTTTGACGGTGGGGACTCCTATGGCTACACCTTC. This gives the protein CASSFDGGDSYGYTF. The full variable domain, its missing parts supplied by reference TRBV11-2 and TRBJ1-2, is EAGVAQSPRYKIIEKRQSVAFWCNPISGHATLYWYQQILGQGPKLLIQFQNNGVVDDSQLPKDRFSAERLKGVDSTLKIQPAKLEDSAVYLCASSFDGGDSYGYTFGSGTRLTVV.